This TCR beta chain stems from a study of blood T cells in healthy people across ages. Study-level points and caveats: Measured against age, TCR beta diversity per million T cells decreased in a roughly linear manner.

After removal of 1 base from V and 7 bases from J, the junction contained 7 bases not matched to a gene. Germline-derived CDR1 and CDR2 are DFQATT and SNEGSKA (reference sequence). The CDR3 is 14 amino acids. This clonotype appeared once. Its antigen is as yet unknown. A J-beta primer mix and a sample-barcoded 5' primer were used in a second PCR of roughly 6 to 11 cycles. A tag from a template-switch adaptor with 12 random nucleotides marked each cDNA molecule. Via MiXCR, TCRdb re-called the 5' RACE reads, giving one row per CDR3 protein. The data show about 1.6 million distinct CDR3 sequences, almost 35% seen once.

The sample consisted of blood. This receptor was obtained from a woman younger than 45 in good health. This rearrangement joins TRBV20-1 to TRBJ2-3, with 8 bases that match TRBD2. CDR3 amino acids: CSARARGGLNTQYF. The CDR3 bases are TGCAGTGCTAGAGCACGGGGGGGCTTAAATACGCAGTATTTT.